This is a list of T cell receptor beta chains from one sample in a study of control samples from healthy donors and cancer patients. Libraries were prepared by immunoSEQ multiplex PCR; TCRdb keeps only in-frame clonotypes and omits some of them. The sample lists about 140,000 clones, roughly nine tenths occurring once. Material for sequencing was blood. The source of these receptors is a young man in good health. The CDR3 runs from the conserved cysteine through the conserved F or W. A D gene is named only where the DNA matches it firmly. Expanded clones are given a class, and other clones once, few, many or no size at all.

cdr3_aa,cdr3_nt,j_call,clone_size,v_call,d_call
CASSQTYTGELFF,TGTGCCAGCAGCCAAACCTACACCGGGGAGCTGTTTTTT,TRBJ2-2,-,TRBV3-1/TRBV3-2,-
CASQQVPGSYNSPLHF,TGTGCCAGCCAACAGGTCCCCGGTTCCTATAATTCACCCCTCCACTTT,TRBJ1-6,-,TRBV4-2,-
CASSRDGVGPQHF,TGTGCCAGCAGCCGGGATGGGGTAGGACCCCAGCATTTT,TRBJ1-5,-,TRBV2,-
CASSVSGMGSYNEQFF,TGTGCCAGCAGCGTTAGCGGAATGGGCTCCTACAATGAGCAGTTCTTC,TRBJ2-1,-,TRBV9,-
CSGWTGGGEQYF,TGCAGCGGATGGACAGGGGGCGGAGAGCAGTACTTC,TRBJ2-7,-,TRBV29-1,TRBD1
CASSPTRGLGTEAFF,TGTGCCAGCAGTCCAACAAGGGGCTTGGGCACTGAAGCTTTCTTT,TRBJ1-1,few,TRBV3-1/TRBV3-2,-
CASSQEQATGELFF,TGTGCCAGCAGCCAAGAGCAAGCCACCGGGGAGCTGTTTTTT,TRBJ2-2,-,TRBV4-2,-
CATGGTSGSSYEQYF,TGTGCCACGGGGGGTACTAGCGGGAGCTCCTACGAGCAGTACTTC,TRBJ2-7,-,TRBV7-9,TRBD2
CAWSVAAMGSGQYF,TGTGCCTGGAGTGTGGCGGCAATGGGGTCCGGGCAGTACTTC,TRBJ2-7,-,TRBV30,-
CASSAQYRTEQYF,TGTGCCAGCAGCGCCCAGTACAGGACGGAGCAGTACTTC,TRBJ2-7,-,TRBV9,-
CASSLGAGTVNTGELFF,TGTGCCAGCAGCTTAGGGGCCGGGACGGTAAACACCGGGGAGCTGTTTTTT,TRBJ2-2,-,TRBV11-2,-
CASRTSGINYGYTF,TGTGCCAGCAGAACTTCGGGGATAAACTATGGCTACACCTTC,TRBJ1-2,-,TRBV9,-
CASSQVRGGTSYNEQFF,TGTGCCAGCAGCCAAGTTCGGGGGGGGACCTCCTACAATGAGCAGTTCTTC,TRBJ2-1,-,TRBV4-2,TRBD2
CASSYSGRGAGEKLFF,TGTGCCAGCAGTTACTCTGGACGGGGGGCTGGGGAAAAACTGTTTTTT,TRBJ1-4,-,TRBV6-5,-
CASRRNTGELFF,TGTGCCAGCAGGAGAAACACCGGGGAGCTGTTTTTT,TRBJ2-2,-,TRBV12-3/TRBV12-4,-
CARDRTGVKLFF,TGTGCCAGGGACCGAACGGGGGTAAAACTGTTTTTT,TRBJ1-4,-,TRBV6-4,-
CASTPTGTGANVLTF,TGTGCCAGCACCCCGACAGGGACTGGGGCCAACGTCCTGACTTTC,TRBJ2-6,once,TRBV28,TRBD1
CASSEGFGTADQETQYF,TGTGCCAGCAGTGAAGGGTTTGGTACAGCAGACCAAGAGACCCAGTACTTC,TRBJ2-5,-,TRBV6-1,-
CAWSSGLLGAGTEAFF,TGTGCCTGGAGTTCCGGCCTGTTAGGGGCAGGCACTGAAGCTTTCTTT,TRBJ1-1,-,TRBV30,-
CASGTGQGYEQYF,TGTGCCAGCGGGACGGGGCAGGGCTACGAGCAGTACTTC,TRBJ2-7,-,TRBV7-8,-